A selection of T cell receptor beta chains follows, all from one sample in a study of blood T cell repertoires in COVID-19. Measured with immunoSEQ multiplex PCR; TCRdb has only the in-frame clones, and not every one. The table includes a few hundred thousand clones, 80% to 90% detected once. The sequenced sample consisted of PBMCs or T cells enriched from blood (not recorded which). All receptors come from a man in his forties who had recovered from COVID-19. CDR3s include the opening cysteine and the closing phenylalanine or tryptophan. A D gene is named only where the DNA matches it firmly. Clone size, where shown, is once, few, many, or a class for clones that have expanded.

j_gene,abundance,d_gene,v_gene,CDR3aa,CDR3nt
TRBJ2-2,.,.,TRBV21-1,CASPRGAGEAGELFF,TGTGCCAGCCCTAGGGGTGCAGGGGAAGCCGGGGAGCTGTTTTTT
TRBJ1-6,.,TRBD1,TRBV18,CASSPRAGTGSTSYNSPLHF,TGTGCCAGCTCACCACGGGCCGGGACAGGGAGTACCTCCTATAATTCACCCCTCCACTTT
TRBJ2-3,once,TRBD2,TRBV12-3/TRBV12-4,CASSPSSGGTQYF,TGTGCCAGCAGTCCGTCGAGCGGGGGGACGCAGTATTTT
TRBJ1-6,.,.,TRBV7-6,CASSFGGSSYNSPLHF,TGTGCCAGCAGCTTCGGGGGTAGCTCCTATAATTCACCCCTCCACTTT
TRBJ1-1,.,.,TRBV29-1,CSTPSQGLNTEAFF,TGCAGCACCCCTTCGCAGGGGTTGAACACTGAAGCTTTCTTT
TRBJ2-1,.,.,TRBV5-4,CASSLQYNEQFF,TGTGCCAGCAGCCTGCAGTACAATGAGCAGTTCTTC
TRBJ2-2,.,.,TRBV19,CASSIAQGTGELFF,TGTGCCAGTAGTATAGCACAGGGTACCGGGGAGCTGTTTTTT
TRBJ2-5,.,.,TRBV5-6,CASSLRYKQETQYF,TGTGCCAGCAGCTTGCGTTACAAGCAAGAGACCCAGTACTTC
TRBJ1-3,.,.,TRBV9,CASSPAGNTIYF,TGTGCCAGCAGCCCCGCTGGAAACACCATATATTTT
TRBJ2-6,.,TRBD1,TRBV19,CASSQRPDRVSGANVLTF,TGTGCCAGTAGTCAACGACCCGACAGGGTATCTGGGGCCAACGTCCTGACTTTC
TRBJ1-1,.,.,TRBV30,CAWSVQGYTEAFF,TGTGCCTGGAGTGTACAGGGATACACTGAAGCTTTCTTT
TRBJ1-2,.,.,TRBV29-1,CSVGSGNYGYTF,TGCAGCGTTGGATCGGGGAATTATGGCTACACCTTC
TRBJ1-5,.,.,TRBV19,CASKDSSNQPQHF,TGTGCCAGTAAGGACAGCTCCAATCAGCCCCAGCATTTT
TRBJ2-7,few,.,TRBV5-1,CASSLEGRYEQYF,TGCGCCAGCAGCTTGGAAGGCAGGTACGAGCAGTACTTC
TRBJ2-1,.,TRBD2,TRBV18,CASSSAGETRNEQFF,TGTGCCAGCTCCTCAGCGGGGGAGACCCGCAATGAGCAGTTCTTC